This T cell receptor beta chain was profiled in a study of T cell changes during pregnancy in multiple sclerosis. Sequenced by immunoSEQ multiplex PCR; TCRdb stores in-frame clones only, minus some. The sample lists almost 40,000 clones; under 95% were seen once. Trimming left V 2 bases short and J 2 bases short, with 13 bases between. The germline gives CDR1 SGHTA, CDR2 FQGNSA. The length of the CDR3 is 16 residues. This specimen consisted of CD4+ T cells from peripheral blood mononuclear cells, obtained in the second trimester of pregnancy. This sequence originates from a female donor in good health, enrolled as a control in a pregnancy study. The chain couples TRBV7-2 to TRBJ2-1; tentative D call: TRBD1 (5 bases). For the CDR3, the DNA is TGTGCCAGCAGCTTAATGACAGTTCGCCCCTACAATGAGCAGTTCTTC. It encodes CASSLMTVRPYNEQFF.